The rows below give T cell receptor beta chains drawn from one sample of a study of blood T cell repertoires in COVID-19. Generated by immunoSEQ multiplex PCR, the TCRdb table keeps only in-frame clones and is missing some. The sample consists of 25,000 to 35,000 clones, 85% of them appearing once. The sample comprised peripheral blood. Receptors were obtained from an elderly man with active COVID-19. Each CDR3 is given with its conserved first and last residue. Each record gives: J gene, V gene, D gene, clone size, CDR3 protein, CDR3 DNA. A D gene is named only where the DNA matches it firmly. The listing skips clone size in some rows; elsewhere it reads once, few, many or a size class.

>TRBJ2-7|TRBV14|NA|NA
CASSQDQGKREQYF
TGTGCCAGCAGCCAAGATCAGGGCAAACGGGAGCAGTACTTC
>TRBJ1-1|TRBV4-1|TRBD1|NA
CASSLFTGVGTEAFF
TGCGCCAGCAGCCTATTTACAGGGGTTGGGACTGAAGCTTTCTTT
>TRBJ1-1|TRBV7-8|TRBD1|NA
CASRTAGQSNTEAFF
TGTGCCAGCAGGACGGCGGGACAGTCAAACACTGAAGCTTTCTTT
>TRBJ2-5|TRBV3-1/TRBV3-2|TRBD2|NA
CASSQRLALTETQYF
TGTGCCAGCAGCCAAAGACTAGCACTGACGGAGACCCAGTACTTC
>TRBJ1-5|TRBV27|NA|NA
CASSPQGRGNQPQHF
TGTGCCAGCAGTCCTCAGGGTAGGGGAAATCAGCCCCAGCATTTT
>TRBJ2-7|TRBV7-2|TRBD1|NA
CASSQRQGPDYEQYF
TGTGCCAGCAGCCAGAGACAGGGGCCAGACTACGAGCAGTACTTC
>TRBJ1-1|TRBV29-1|NA|NA
CSVGGMNTEAFF
TGCAGCGTTGGCGGAATGAACACTGAAGCTTTCTTT
>TRBJ2-7|TRBV19|TRBD2|NA
CASSASGGSREQYF
TGTGCCAGTAGCGCTAGCGGGGGCTCCCGCGAGCAGTACTTC
>TRBJ2-7|TRBV6-6|TRBD1|NA
CASSPGQGRVGQYF
TGTGCCAGCAGTCCGGGACAGGGAAGAGTCGGGCAGTACTTC
>TRBJ1-2|TRBV11-2|NA|NA
CASSKGRVPYGYTF
TGTGCCAGCAGCAAAGGCAGGGTCCCCTATGGCTACACCTTC
>TRBJ1-2|TRBV29-1|NA|NA
CSVVGQGIYGYTF
TGCAGCGTTGTGGGTCAGGGGATTTATGGCTACACCTTC
>TRBJ1-5|TRBV2|TRBD1|NA
CASTDRTGEQPQHF
TGTGCCAGCACCGATCGAACAGGGGAACAGCCCCAGCATTTT
>TRBJ2-2|TRBV29-1|NA|NA
CSVASETELFF
TGCAGCGTTGCTTCCGAAACAGAGCTGTTTTTT
>TRBJ2-5|TRBV18|NA|NA
CASSPRGTQYF
TGTGCCAGCTCACCGCGCGGGACCCAGTACTTC
>TRBJ2-2|TRBV7-3|TRBD2|NA
CASSLKGRESGELFF
TGTGCCAGCAGCTTAAAGGGGCGGGAGTCCGGGGAGCTGTTTTTT
>TRBJ2-1|TRBV6-5|NA|NA
CASSYSQGEQFF
TGTGCCAGCAGTTACTCACAGGGTGAGCAGTTCTTC
>TRBJ2-3|TRBV21-1|NA|NA
CASSKPRHSTTDTQYF
TGTGCCAGCAGCAAACCCCGTCACTCCACCACAGATACGCAGTATTTT
>TRBJ2-5|TRBV6-5|NA|NA
CASSSRLVQQTQYF
TGTGCCAGCAGCTCCCGACTAGTTCAACAGACCCAGTACTTC
>TRBJ1-2|TRBV12-3/TRBV12-4|NA|NA
CASSPQENYGYTF
TGTGCCAGCAGCCCACAGGAAAACTATGGCTACACCTTC
>TRBJ1-2|TRBV2|NA|NA
CASSGQKYGYTF
TGTGCCAGCAGTGGACAAAAATATGGCTACACCTTC
>TRBJ2-2|TRBV5-1|TRBD2|NA
CASSLAGTSGTGELFF
TGCGCCAGCAGCTTGGCCGGGACTAGCGGCACCGGGGAGCTGTTTTTT
>TRBJ1-1|TRBV4-1|TRBD1|NA
CASSQDRGQGVTEAFF
TGCGCCAGCAGCCAAGATCGTGGACAGGGGGTAACTGAAGCTTTCTTT
>TRBJ1-3|TRBV7-6|NA|once
CASSRSSGNTIYF
TGTGCCAGCAGCCGGAGCTCTGGAAACACCATATATTTT
>TRBJ2-5|TRBV7-9|NA|NA
CASSLVGTHTYF
TGTGCCAGCAGCTTAGTCGGGACACACACTTACTTC
>TRBJ1-3|TRBV9|NA|NA
CASSVSSSLSGNTIYF
TGTGCCAGCAGCGTAAGCTCGTCTCTCTCTGGAAACACCATATATTTT
>TRBJ1-1|TRBV9|TRBD1|NA
CASSVTGQGVTEAFF
TGTGCCAGCAGCGTCACGGGACAGGGCGTAACTGAAGCTTTCTTT
>TRBJ1-5|TRBV19|NA|NA
CASSMSGNQPQHF
TGTGCCAGTAGTATGTCAGGGAATCAGCCCCAGCATTTT
>TRBJ1-1|TRBV12-3/TRBV12-4|TRBD1|NA
CASSLARDREAFF
TGTGCCAGCAGTTTAGCGCGGGACAGGGAAGCTTTCTTT